This T cell receptor (beta chain) is from a study of CD8+CD57+ T cells in acquired aplastic anemia. Genomic DNA templated the TCR beta VDJ and CDR3 profiling. TCRdb recomputed calls from the reads with MiXCR, one row per CDR3 protein. The sample yields about 190,000 distinct CDR3 sequences, 40% to 55% seen once. Patients chosen for sequencing had CD8+CD57+ cells that had expanded, as shown by flow cytometry. This clonotype was seen ten or more times. Its target is not known. V was clipped by 0 bases and J by 5 bases, with 13 bases between them. CDR3 length: 15 amino acids. In germline, CDR1 is SGHTA, CDR2 FQGTGA. General study results and limits: Researchers reported that CD8+ Simpson's diversity was not significantly different in patients versus controls. Some 29 CD8+ CDR3 sequences were shared between patients and controls.

The sample comprised sorted CD4+, CD8+, or CD8+CD57+ T cells (not recorded which) from PBMCs. V gene TRBV7-3 combines with J gene TRBJ2-5, with D perhaps TRBD1 or TRBD2 (5 bases each). This receptor was obtained from a human donor with aplastic anemia. The DNA of the CDR3 is TGTGCCAGCAGCTTAACGGGGACCGTGTCCGAGACCCAGTACTTC. This translates into CASSLTGTVSETQYF.